This note documents a single T cell receptor beta chain sequence. The record originates from a study of blood T cell repertoires in COVID-19. In the study overall: Collection of acute and convalescent COVID-19 samples took place in the United States, Italy and Spain. PBMCs, B-cell-depleted T cells, or T cells provided the cDNA or gDNA that made up the material.

As processed by the authors: Amplification with reference gene primers provided the estimates of nucleated cell counts. Generated by immunoSEQ multiplex PCR, the TCRdb table keeps only in-frame clones and is missing some. V and J calls and clone size are those listed in that table; D and trimming were worked out from the DNA. The sample lists approximately 280,000 clones, around 90% seen once, with about 8.6% in the top ten. Germline V gene lookup returns CDR1 MNHEY and CDR2 SVGAGI. V dropped 8 bases and J dropped 7 bases, with 15 bases sitting between them. The CDR3 covers 13 residues. Material for sequencing was peripheral blood. The source of this sequence is a man younger than 35 with active or convalescent COVID-19. The genes are TRBV6-5 and TRBJ1-5; D not resolved. CDR3 DNA sequence: TGTGCCAGCTCTTCCGGGATGGGGCAGCCCCAGCATTTT. It codes for CASSSGMGQPQHF.